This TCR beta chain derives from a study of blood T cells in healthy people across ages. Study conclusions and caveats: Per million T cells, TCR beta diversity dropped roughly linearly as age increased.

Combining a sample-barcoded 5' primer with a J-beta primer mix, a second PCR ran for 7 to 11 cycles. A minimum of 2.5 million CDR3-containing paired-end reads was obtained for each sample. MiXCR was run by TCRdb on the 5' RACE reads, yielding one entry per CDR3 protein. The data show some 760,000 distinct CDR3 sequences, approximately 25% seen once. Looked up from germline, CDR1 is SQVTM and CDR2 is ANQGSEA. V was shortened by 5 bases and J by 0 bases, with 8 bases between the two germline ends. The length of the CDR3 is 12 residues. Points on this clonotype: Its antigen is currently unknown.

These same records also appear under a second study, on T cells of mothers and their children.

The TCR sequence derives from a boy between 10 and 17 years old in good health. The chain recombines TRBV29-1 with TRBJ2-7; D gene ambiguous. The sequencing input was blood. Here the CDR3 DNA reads TGCAGCGTTAACATCAACTCCTACGAGCAGTACTTC. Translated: CSVNINSYEQYF.